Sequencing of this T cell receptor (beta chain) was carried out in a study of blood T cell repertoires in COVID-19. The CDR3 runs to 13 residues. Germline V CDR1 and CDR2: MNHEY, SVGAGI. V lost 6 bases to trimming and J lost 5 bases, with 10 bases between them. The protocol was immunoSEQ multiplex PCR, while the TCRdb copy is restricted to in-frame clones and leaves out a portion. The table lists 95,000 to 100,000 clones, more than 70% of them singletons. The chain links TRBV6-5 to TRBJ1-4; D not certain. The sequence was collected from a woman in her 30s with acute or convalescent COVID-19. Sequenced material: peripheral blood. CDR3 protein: CASRVNFNEKLFF. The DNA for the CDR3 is TGTGCCAGCAGGGTAAACTTCAATGAAAAACTGTTTTTT.